Shown below are 21 T cell receptor beta chains from a single sample sequenced in a study of blood T cell repertoires in COVID-19. The protocol was immunoSEQ multiplex PCR, while the TCRdb copy is restricted to in-frame clones and leaves out a portion. The sample records about 240,000 clones, more than 75% being singletons. The sequenced sample was peripheral blood. All receptors derive from a woman between 65 and 79 years old with active or convalescent COVID-19.

V usage is TRBV5-1 and J usage is TRBJ2-5, with 11 bases matching TRBD2. The J segment lost 2 bases and the V segment lost 7 bases, leaving 4 bases of the junction unmatched. Germline V gene sequence: CDR1 SGHRS, CDR2 YFSETQ. This CDR3 spans 14 amino acids. This CDR3 is CASGASGGQETQYF. DNA of the CDR3: TGCGCCAGCGGGGCTAGCGGGGGGCAAGAGACCCAGTACTTC.

In DNA form, the CDR3 reads TGTGCCAGCAGCTTACTAGCAAACATTCAGTACTTC. It encodes CASSLLANIQYF. The chain is built from TRBV11-2 and TRBJ2-4, with a weak D call TRBD2 (5 bases). The CDR3 loop spans 12 amino acids. Deletions cut 2 bases from V and 6 bases from J, with 5 bases between. The germline gives CDR1 SGHAT, CDR2 FQNNGV.

The gene calls are TRBV5-1 and TRBJ1-6; no reliable D call. Germline V gives CDR1 SGHRS, CDR2 YFSETQ. Between the trimmed V and J ends, which lost 0 bases and 10 bases, there was a span of 11 bases. The CDR3 is 14 residues long. The CDR3 nucleotides are TGCGCCAGCAGCTTGGCAAATCGAGAGTCACCCCTCCACTTT. This translates into CASSLANRESPLHF.

The V call is TRBV13, the J call TRBJ2-1; TRBD1 might be the D (6 bases). The CDR3 length is 16 residues. Germline loops: CDR1 PRHDT, CDR2 FYEKMQ (reference sequence). Trimming removed 5 bases from V and 1 base from J, with 15 bases in between. The CDR3 region is CASSPFAGASYNEQFF. CDR3 nucleotides: TGTGCCAGCAGCCCCTTTGCAGGGGCATCCTACAATGAGCAGTTCTTC.

This clone was seen just once. The chain joins TRBV7-9 to TRBJ1-1, with 8 bases fitting TRBD1. Per the germline V gene, CDR1 is SEHNR and CDR2 is FQNEAQ (reference sequence). V trimming: 4 bases; J trimming: 3 bases; junction bases outside the gene matches: 16. The length of the CDR3 is 18 residues. CDR3 sequence reads: CASSYLPGQGVKDTEAFF. Here the CDR3 DNA reads TGTGCCAGCAGCTACCTCCCCGGACAGGGCGTAAAGGACACTGAAGCTTTCTTT.

The V gene is TRBV3-1 (or the pseudogene TRBV3-2), the J gene TRBJ2-5, with 7 bases lining up with TRBD2. The CDR3 runs to 17 residues. CDR1 is LGHDT, CDR2 YNNKEL, per germline (reference sequence). The J segment lost 6 bases and the V segment lost 0 bases, leaving 13 bases of the junction unmatched. CDR3 sequence: CASSQDGMASGRKTQYF. CDR3 nucleotide sequence: TGTGCCAGCAGCCAAGATGGCATGGCTAGCGGTAGAAAGACCCAGTACTTC.

This chain joins TRBV5-6 and TRBJ1-2; no clear D. The ends were cut back, 3 bases at V and 1 base at J, with 4 bases in the middle. The germline V gene has CDR1 SGHDT and CDR2 YYEEEE. The CDR3 runs 12 residues. The CDR3 DNA is TGTGCCAGCAGCTCAATTAACTATGGCTACACCTTC. This encodes CASSSINYGYTF.

This chain uses TRBV6-5 with TRBJ1-6; no reliable D call. The CDR3 covers 15 residues. V lost 8 bases to trimming and J lost 4 bases, with 15 bases between them. Germline CDR1 reads MNHEY; CDR2 reads SVGAGI. As DNA, the CDR3 is TGTGCCAGCGCAAGGCAGGAAAATTATAATTCACCCCTCCACTTT. Translation: CASARQENYNSPLHF.

The chain combines TRBV19 with TRBJ1-2; D not resolved. This CDR3 contains 14 residues. Trimming cost V 5 bases and J 0 bases, with 10 bases left between them. Per germline, CDR1 LNHDA and CDR2 SQIVND (reference sequence). The CDR3 DNA reads as TGTGCCAGTAGTCTCAATGCGGCTAACTATGGCTACACCTTC. Translation gives CASSLNAANYGYTF. The whole variable domain, remainder taken from reference TRBV19 and TRBJ1-2, is DGGITQSPKYLFRKEGQNVTLSCEQNLNHDAMYWYRQDPGQGLRLIYYSQIVNDFQKGDIAEGYSVSREKKESFPLTVTSAQKNPTAFYLCASSLNAANYGYTFGSGTRLTVV.

The gene calls are TRBV12-3 or TRBV12-4 and TRBJ1-6; D is unclear. Trimming removed 1 base at V and 11 bases at J, with 9 bases between. The CDR3 has 13 residues. The CDR3, as DNA: TGTGCCAGCAGTTTAGACAGTCAGACACCCCTCCACTTT. It codes for CASSLDSQTPLHF.

The chain recombines TRBV19 with TRBJ1-1; no firm D call. Germline CDR1 reads LNHDA; CDR2 reads SQIVND (reference sequence). The CDR3 sequence is 15 residues long. Trimming took 4 bases from V and 1 from J, leaving 13 bases between them. In DNA form, the CDR3 reads TGTGCCAGTAGTAACCCCCTGACTGGGAACACTGAAGCTTTCTTT. This encodes CASSNPLTGNTEAFF.

V gene TRBV6-5 combines with J gene TRBJ1-1; D call uncertain. Germline-derived CDR1 and CDR2 are MNHEY and SVGAGI. This CDR3 spans 14 amino acids. Trimming removed 2 bases from V and 4 bases from J, with 11 bases in between. The CDR3 nucleotides read TGTGCCAGCAGTTACCTCTCGGAGCCCACTGAAGCTTTCTTT. Amino acid sequence: CASSYLSEPTEAFF.

The J gene is TRBJ1-1, the V gene TRBV7-2, with D uncertain. The V gene's germline CDR1 is SGHTA and CDR2 FQGNSA. The CDR3 has 10 residues. V lost 2 bases and J 10 bases, leaving 5 bases between the germline ends. The CDR3 reads CASSLNTAFF. CDR3 sequence (DNA): TGTGCCAGCAGCTTAAACACAGCTTTCTTT.

V and J are TRBV7-2 and TRBJ1-4; D is perhaps TRBD1 (5 bases). Germline CDR1 is SGHTA and CDR2 is FQGNSA. V lost 5 bases and J lost 3, with 10 bases in between. The CDR3 spans 14 residues. CDR3 region: CASSLQGSNEKLFF. The CDR3 coding sequence is TGTGCCAGCAGCCTTCAGGGCTCTAATGAAAAACTGTTTTTT.

The CDR3 sequence is CASSLLRGLWYGYTF. The CDR3, as DNA: TGTGCCAGCAGCTTGCTGAGGGGGCTCTGGTATGGCTACACCTTC. The V gene is TRBV5-5, the J gene TRBJ1-2, with 7 nucleotides matching TRBD1. Germline CDR1 is SGHKS and CDR2 is YYEKEE (reference sequence). The CDR3 sequence is 15 residues long. Unmatched junction bases numbered 8, after V lost 1 base and J lost 5 bases.

This chain links TRBV14 with TRBJ1-6; 7 nucleotides agree with TRBD1. This CDR3 region has 13 residues. The germline V gene encodes CDR1 SGHDN and CDR2 FVKESK. V gave up 3 bases and J gave up 7 bases; unmatched junction bases: 0. The CDR3 reads CASSHRGNSPLHF. CDR3 in DNA: TGTGCCAGCAGCCACAGGGGGAATTCACCCCTCCACTTT.

J is TRBJ2-5 and V is TRBV5-1, with a tentative D call TRBD2 (5 bases). Germline lookup yields CDR1 SGHRS and CDR2 YFSETQ. This CDR3 has 13 amino acids. V was shortened by 6 bases and J by 6 bases, with 15 bases between the two germline ends. In nucleotides, the CDR3 is TGCGCCAGCAAGGGAGAAGGGTTGAAGACCCAGTACTTC. Amino acids: CASKGEGLKTQYF. Using reference TRBV5-1 and TRBJ2-5 for the parts outside the CDR3, the full variable domain is KAGVTQTPRYLIKTRGQQVTLSCSPISGHRSVSWYQQTPGQGLQFLFEYFSETQRNKGNFPGRFSGRQFSNSRSEMNVSTLELGDSALYLCASKGEGLKTQYFGPGTRLLVL.

The rearrangement uses TRBV5-1 and TRBJ1-5, with 10 bases aligning to TRBD1. With 1 base clipped from V and 3 bases from J, the junction kept 4 bases outside the gene matches. The germline CDR1 and CDR2 sequences are SGHRS and YFSETQ. This CDR3 spans 16 amino acids. DNA for the CDR3: TGCGCCAGCAGCTTGTTCGGGACAGGGGACAATCAGCCCCAGCATTTT. Translated: CASSLFGTGDNQPQHF. The complete variable domain, with remaining parts taken from reference TRBV5-1 and TRBJ1-5, reads KAGVTQTPRYLIKTRGQQVTLSCSPISGHRSVSWYQQTPGQGLQFLFEYFSETQRNKGNFPGRFSGRQFSNSRSEMNVSTLELGDSALYLCASSLFGTGDNQPQHFGDGTRLSIL.

This chain connects TRBV18 to TRBJ1-3; D remains unclear. The CDR3 spans 15 residues. CDR1 and CDR2 from the germline V gene are KGHSH and LQKENI. V lost 3 bases and J lost 4, with 13 bases in between. The CDR3 loop reads CASSPNSVRGNTIYF. CDR3 DNA sequence: TGTGCCAGCTCACCTAACAGTGTACGGGGAAACACCATATATTTT.

In regard to this clone: The sample has other DNA sequences that encode this CDR3 too. This chain links TRBV18 with TRBJ1-1; 7 bases map to TRBD1. Germline CDR1 and CDR2: KGHSH and LQKENI. V was clipped by 3 bases and J by 2 bases; unmatched bases: 3. CDR3 length: 14 residues. The CDR3 region is CASSPRQGNTEAFF. The CDR3 DNA reads as TGTGCCAGCTCACCGAGACAGGGTAACACTGAAGCTTTCTTT.

The chain joins TRBV13 to TRBJ2-5; 11 bases map to TRBD1. Germline V lookup: CDR1 PRHDT, CDR2 FYEKMQ (reference sequence). This CDR3 spans 16 amino acids. J gave up 4 bases and V 5 bases, and 9 bases lay outside the gene matches. The CDR3 region is CASSPDRGHSGETQYF. In DNA, the CDR3 is TGTGCCAGCAGCCCGGACAGGGGGCATTCGGGAGAGACCCAGTACTTC.